Sequencing of this T cell receptor beta chain was carried out in a study of blood T cell repertoires in COVID-19. Overall study: COVID-19 samples, acute and convalescent, were from the United States, Italy and Spain. From T cells, B-cell-depleted T cells, or PBMCs came the material, which was cDNA or gDNA.

One Seattle source followed patients from active infection through their disease course. The method was immunoSEQ multiplex PCR; TCRdb's version includes in-frame clones alone and lacks a portion of them. The sample lists some 270,000 clones; approximately 85% were seen once. V gave up 6 bases and J gave up 4 bases, with 13 bases separating them. This CDR3 comprises 14 residues. Germline assignment: CDR1 LNHDA and CDR2 SQIVND (reference sequence). This clone has just a few counts. The sequence was collected from a human donor with COVID-19, enrolled during active disease. The donor label of this sample is uncertain. The genes are TRBV19 and TRBJ1-5; a possible D gene is TRBD1 (6 bases). The source material was peripheral blood. The CDR3 loop reads CASSDRMHNQPQHF. In DNA form, the CDR3 reads TGTGCCAGTAGCGACAGGATGCATAATCAGCCCCAGCATTTT.